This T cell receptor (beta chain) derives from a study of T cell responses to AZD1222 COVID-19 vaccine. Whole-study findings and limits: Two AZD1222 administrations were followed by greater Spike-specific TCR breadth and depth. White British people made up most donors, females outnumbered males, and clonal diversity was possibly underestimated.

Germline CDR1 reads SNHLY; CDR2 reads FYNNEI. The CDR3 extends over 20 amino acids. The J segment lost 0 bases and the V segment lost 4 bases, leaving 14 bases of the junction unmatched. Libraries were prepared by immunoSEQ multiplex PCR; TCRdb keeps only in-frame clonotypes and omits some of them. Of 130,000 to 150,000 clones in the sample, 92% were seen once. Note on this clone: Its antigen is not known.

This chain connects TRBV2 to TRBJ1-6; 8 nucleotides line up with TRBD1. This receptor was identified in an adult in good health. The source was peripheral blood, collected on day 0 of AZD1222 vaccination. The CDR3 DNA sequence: TGTGCCAGCAGTGGGCCCGGGACAGGACGAAAAAGCTCCTATAATTCACCCCTCCACTTT. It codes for CASSGPGTGRKSSYNSPLHF.